This section outlines one T cell receptor (beta chain) sequence together with its context. The target antigen is unknown. CD4+ T cell isolation took place after 10 days of culture. It was two doses of either the BNT162b2 or mRNA-1273 vaccine that participants received. Libraries were prepared by immunoSEQ multiplex PCR; TCRdb keeps only in-frame clonotypes and omits some of them. The sample includes about 40,000 clones, about 67% of them seen just once. The CDR3 is made up of 16 amino acids. Trimming at V came to 1 base and at J to 2 bases, leaving 7 bases not matched to a gene. Germline V gene sequence: CDR1 SGHRS, CDR2 YFSETQ. The data stem from a study of vaccination effects on CD4 cells after COVID-19. Whole-study context: Ahead of sequencing, the ViraFEST assay grew antigen-specific CD4+ T cells using viral peptide pools. PBMC cultures contained about 1.9 million cells per well, 10 IU/ml IL-2 and approximately 9.4 ug/ml peptides. General study points: Convalescent patients were few in the study, and early post-infection timepoints were absent.

V is TRBV5-1 and J is TRBJ2-3, with TRBD2 matching 7 bases. The sample was CD4+ T cells from PBMCs cultured without peptide, taken after COVID-19 vaccination. The sequence came from a human donor who received a COVID-19 vaccine. The CDR3 DNA is TGCGCCAGCAGCTTGCCAGCTAGCGGATCCACAGATACGCAGTATTTT. Translating it yields CASSLPASGSTDTQYF. Filled out from reference TRBV5-1 and TRBJ2-3, the complete variable domain reads KAGVTQTPRYLIKTRGQQVTLSCSPISGHRSVSWYQQTPGQGLQFLFEYFSETQRNKGNFPGRFSGRQFSNSRSEMNVSTLELGDSALYLCASSLPASGSTDTQYFGPGTRLTVL.